These 8 T cell receptor beta chains were all obtained from the same sample, sequenced in a study of blood T cells in healthy people across ages. The use of a sample-barcoded 5' primer and a J-beta primer mix characterized a second PCR of roughly 6 to 11 cycles. TCRdb analysed the 5' RACE reads with MiXCR anew, one entry per CDR3 protein. The data contain about 800,000 distinct CDR3 sequences, around 25% of them singletons. The sample was also linked to a second study, of T cells of mothers and their children.

The material sequenced was blood. The receptors come from a boy aged 5 to 17 in good health.

This clonotype was observed a handful of times. This chain connects TRBV5-1 to TRBJ2-1; TRBD1 is a possible D gene (6 bases). The CDR3 contains 15 residues. Trimming left V 4 bases short and J 2 bases short, with 13 bases between. The V gene's germline CDR1 is SGHRS and CDR2 YFSETQ. CDR3 amino acids: CASSTGLGPYNEQFF. The CDR3 DNA sequence: TGCGCCAGCAGCACAGGGTTAGGGCCCTACAATGAGCAGTTCTTC. The whole variable domain, filled in from reference TRBV5-1 and TRBJ2-1, reads KAGVTQTPRYLIKTRGQQVTLSCSPISGHRSVSWYQQTPGQGLQFLFEYFSETQRNKGNFPGRFSGRQFSNSRSEMNVSTLELGDSALYLCASSTGLGPYNEQFFGPGTRLTVL.

This clonotype was seen only a few times. The V gene is TRBV7-2, the J gene TRBJ2-1, with 9 bases fitting TRBD1. The J call may be faulty, since TRBJ2-5 better matches the DNA end. CDR1 and CDR2 from the germline V gene are SGHTA and FQGNSA. The CDR3 runs to 15 residues. The CDR3 spells CTSSHTGGSLETQYF. The CDR3 DNA sequence: TGTACCAGCAGCCATACAGGGGGCTCGTTAGAGACCCAGTACTTC.

CDR3 in DNA: TGCAGCGTTGAAGACGGGGGCGTCAGCTACACCTTC. Translated: CSVEDGGVSYTF. The gene calls are TRBV29-1 and TRBJ1-2; tentative D call: TRBD1 (6 bases). Germline V gene sequence: CDR1 SQVTM, CDR2 ANQGSEA. Trimming took 0 bases from V and 9 from J, leaving 11 bases between them. This CDR3 spans 12 amino acids.

V usage is TRBV3-1 and J usage is TRBJ1-1, with D perhaps TRBD1 (5 bases). Trimming left V 0 bases short and J 1 base short, with 6 bases between. The CDR3 has 14 amino acids. CDR1 LGHDT and CDR2 YNNKEL come from the germline V gene (reference sequence). CDR3 residues: CASSQDQGNTEAFF. The CDR3 DNA reads as TGTGCCAGCAGCCAAGATCAGGGGAACACTGAAGCTTTCTTT.

This rearrangement joins TRBV4-3 to TRBJ2-5; D might be TRBD1 or TRBD2, each matching 5 bases. V was trimmed by 0 bases and J by 12 bases, leaving 14 bases between them. The germline V gene has CDR1 LGHNA and CDR2 YSLEER. This CDR3 has 13 residues. For the CDR3, the DNA is TGCGCCAGCAGCCAAGATATAGACGGGGCGGAGTACTTC. As protein: CASSQDIDGAEYF.

This clonotype showed up just a few times. This rearrangement joins TRBV6-2 or TRBV6-3 to TRBJ2-7; no reliable D call. The CDR3 sequence is 15 residues long. V was shortened by 5 bases and J by 1 base, with 15 bases between the two germline ends. In germline, CDR1 is MNHEY, CDR2 SVGEGT. The CDR3, as DNA: TGTGCCAGCAGTCCGCACAGAGGAGCTTCCTACGAGCAGTACTTC. Its translation is CASSPHRGASYEQYF.

The chain uses TRBV11-1 and TRBJ1-1; tentatively, D is TRBD1 (6 bases). Germline values: CDR1 SGHAT, CDR2 FQDESV (reference sequence). The V gene lost 4 bases and the J gene lost 0 bases, with 24 bases spanning the gap. This CDR3 is 19 amino acids long. The CDR3 bases are TGTGCCAGCAGCTCAACGAGGGGGTCGGGGGTGCTCATGAACACTGAAGCTTTCTTT. It yields the protein CASSSTRGSGVLMNTEAFF.

V gene TRBV28 combines with J gene TRBJ2-3; 9 bases match TRBD1. J was trimmed by 2 bases and V by 5 bases; bases with no gene match: 5. This CDR3 has 15 amino acids. Looked up from germline, CDR1 is MDHEN and CDR2 is SYDVKM. The CDR3 sequence: CASSPTGGTTDTQYF. The CDR3 region has the DNA TGTGCCAGCAGTCCGACAGGGGGGACCACAGATACGCAGTATTTT.